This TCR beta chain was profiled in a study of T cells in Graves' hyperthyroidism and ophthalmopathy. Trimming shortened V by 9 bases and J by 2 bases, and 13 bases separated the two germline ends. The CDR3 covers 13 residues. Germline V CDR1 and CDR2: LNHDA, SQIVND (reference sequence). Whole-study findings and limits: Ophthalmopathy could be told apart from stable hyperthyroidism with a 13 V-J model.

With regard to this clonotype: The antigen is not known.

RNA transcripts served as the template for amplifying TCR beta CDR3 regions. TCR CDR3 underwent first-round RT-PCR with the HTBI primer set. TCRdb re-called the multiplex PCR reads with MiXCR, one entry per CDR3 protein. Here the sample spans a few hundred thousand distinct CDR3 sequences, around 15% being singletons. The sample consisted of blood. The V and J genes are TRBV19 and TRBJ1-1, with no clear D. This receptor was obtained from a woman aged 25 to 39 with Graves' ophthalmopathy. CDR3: CASVHNPNTEAFF. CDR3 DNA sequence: TGTGCCAGCGTTCATAACCCCAACACTGAAGCTTTCTTT.